This TCR beta chain derives from a study of blood T cell repertoires in COVID-19. Overall study context: Sources were T cells, B-cell-depleted T cells, or PBMCs; the material itself was cDNA or gDNA.

The CDR3 is made up of 17 amino acids. Germline assignment: CDR1 SGHRS and CDR2 YFSETQ. V gave up 4 bases and J gave up 3 bases; unmatched junction bases: 9. Produced via immunoSEQ multiplex PCR; TCRdb's table is partial and in-frame only. The sample lists 240,000 or so clones, about 84% seen once, with approximately 13% in the top ten. What was sequenced was peripheral blood. V usage is TRBV5-1 and J usage is TRBJ2-1; 11 nucleotides line up with TRBD2. This receptor was obtained from a man older than 75 with acute or convalescent COVID-19. CDR3 sequence (DNA): TGCGCCAGCAGCCCGGGGACTAGCGGATACTACTACAATGAGCAGTTCTTC. As protein: CASSPGTSGYYYNEQFF.